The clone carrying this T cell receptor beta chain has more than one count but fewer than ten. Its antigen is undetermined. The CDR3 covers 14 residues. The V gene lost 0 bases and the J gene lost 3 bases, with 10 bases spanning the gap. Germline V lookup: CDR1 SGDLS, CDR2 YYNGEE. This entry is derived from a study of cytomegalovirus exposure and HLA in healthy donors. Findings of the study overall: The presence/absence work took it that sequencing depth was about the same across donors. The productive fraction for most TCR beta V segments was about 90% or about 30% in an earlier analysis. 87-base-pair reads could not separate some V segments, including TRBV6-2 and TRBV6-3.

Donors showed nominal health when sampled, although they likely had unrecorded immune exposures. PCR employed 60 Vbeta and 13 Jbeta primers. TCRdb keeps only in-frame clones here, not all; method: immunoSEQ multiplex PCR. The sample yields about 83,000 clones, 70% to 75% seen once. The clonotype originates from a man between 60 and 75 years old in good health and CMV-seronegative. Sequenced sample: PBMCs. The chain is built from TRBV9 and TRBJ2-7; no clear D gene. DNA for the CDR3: TGTGCCAGCAGCGTAGAAGCCAACCACTACGAGCAGTACTTC. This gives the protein CASSVEANHYEQYF.